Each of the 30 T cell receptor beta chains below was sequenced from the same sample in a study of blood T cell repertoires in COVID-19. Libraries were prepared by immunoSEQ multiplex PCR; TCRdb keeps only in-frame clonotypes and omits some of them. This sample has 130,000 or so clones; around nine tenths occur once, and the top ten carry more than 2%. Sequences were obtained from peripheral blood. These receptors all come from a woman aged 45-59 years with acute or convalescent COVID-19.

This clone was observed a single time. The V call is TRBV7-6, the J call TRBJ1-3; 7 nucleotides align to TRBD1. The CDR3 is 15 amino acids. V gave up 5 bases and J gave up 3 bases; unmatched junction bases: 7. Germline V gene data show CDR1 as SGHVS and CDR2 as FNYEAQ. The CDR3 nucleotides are TGTGCCAGCAGCGGACAGGTGATGGGTGGAAACACCATATATTTT. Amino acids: CASSGQVMGGNTIYF.

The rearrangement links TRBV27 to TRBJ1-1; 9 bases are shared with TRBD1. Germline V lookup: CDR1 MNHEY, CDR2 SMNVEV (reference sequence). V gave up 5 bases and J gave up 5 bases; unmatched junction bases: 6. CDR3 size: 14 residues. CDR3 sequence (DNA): TGTGCCAGCAGTACCAGACAGGGGGTTACTGAAGCTTTCTTT. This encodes CASSTRQGVTEAFF.

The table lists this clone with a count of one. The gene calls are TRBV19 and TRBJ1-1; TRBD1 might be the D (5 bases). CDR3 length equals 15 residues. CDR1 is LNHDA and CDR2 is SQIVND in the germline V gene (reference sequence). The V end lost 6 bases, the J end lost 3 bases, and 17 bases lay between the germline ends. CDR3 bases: TGTGCCAGTAGCCCGACAGCCTCAAGGGACACTGAAGCTTTCTTT. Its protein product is CASSPTASRDTEAFF.

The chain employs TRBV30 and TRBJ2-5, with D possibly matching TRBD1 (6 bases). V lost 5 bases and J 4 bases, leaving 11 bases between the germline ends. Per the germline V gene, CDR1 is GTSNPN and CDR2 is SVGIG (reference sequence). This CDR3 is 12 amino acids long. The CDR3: CAWGGTAETQYF. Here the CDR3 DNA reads TGTGCCTGGGGGGGCACCGCAGAGACCCAGTACTTC.

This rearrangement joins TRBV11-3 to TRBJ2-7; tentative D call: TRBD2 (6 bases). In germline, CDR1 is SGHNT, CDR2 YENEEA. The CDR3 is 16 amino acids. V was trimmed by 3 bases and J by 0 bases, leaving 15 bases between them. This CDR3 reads CASSFGGPTTSYEQYF. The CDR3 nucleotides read TGTGCCAGCAGCTTCGGAGGGCCTACCACCTCCTACGAGCAGTACTTC.

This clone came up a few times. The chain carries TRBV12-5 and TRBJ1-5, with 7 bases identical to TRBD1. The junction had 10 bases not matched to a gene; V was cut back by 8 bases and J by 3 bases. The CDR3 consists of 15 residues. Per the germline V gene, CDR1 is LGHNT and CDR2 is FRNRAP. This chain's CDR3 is CASSRDSPYNQPQHF. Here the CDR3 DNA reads TGTGCTAGTTCCCGGGACAGCCCCTACAATCAGCCCCAGCATTTT.

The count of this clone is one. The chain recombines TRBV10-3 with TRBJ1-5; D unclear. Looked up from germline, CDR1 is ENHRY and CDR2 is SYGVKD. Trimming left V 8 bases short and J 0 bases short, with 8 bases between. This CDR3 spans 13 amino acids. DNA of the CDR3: TGTGCCATCCGGGGTTATAGCAATCAGCCCCAGCATTTT. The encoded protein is CAIRGYSNQPQHF.

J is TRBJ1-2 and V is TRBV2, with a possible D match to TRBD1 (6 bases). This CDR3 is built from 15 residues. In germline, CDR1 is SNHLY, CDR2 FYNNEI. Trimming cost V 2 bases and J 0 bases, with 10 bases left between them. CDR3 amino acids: CASSESGATNYGYTF. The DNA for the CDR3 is TGTGCCAGCAGTGAATCAGGGGCAACTAACTATGGCTACACCTTC.

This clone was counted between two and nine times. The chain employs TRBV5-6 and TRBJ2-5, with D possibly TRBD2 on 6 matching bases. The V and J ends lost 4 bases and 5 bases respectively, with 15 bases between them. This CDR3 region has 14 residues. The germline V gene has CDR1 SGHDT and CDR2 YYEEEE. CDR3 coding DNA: TGTGCCAGCAGCGGTTGGGGACTTAGGGAGACCCAGTACTTC. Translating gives CASSGWGLRETQYF. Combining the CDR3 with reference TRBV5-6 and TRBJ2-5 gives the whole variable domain DAGVTQSPTHLIKTRGQQVTLRCSPKSGHDTVSWYQQALGQGPQFIFQYYEEEERQRGNFPDRFSGHQFPNYSSELNVNALLLGDSALYLCASSGWGLRETQYFGPGTRLLVL.

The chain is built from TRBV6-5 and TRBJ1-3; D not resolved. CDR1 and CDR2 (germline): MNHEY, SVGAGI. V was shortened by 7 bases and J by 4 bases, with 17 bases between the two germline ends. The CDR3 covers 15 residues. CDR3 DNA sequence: TGTGCCAGCATATTAAAAGGAGGCTCAGGAAACACCATATATTTT. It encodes CASILKGGSGNTIYF.

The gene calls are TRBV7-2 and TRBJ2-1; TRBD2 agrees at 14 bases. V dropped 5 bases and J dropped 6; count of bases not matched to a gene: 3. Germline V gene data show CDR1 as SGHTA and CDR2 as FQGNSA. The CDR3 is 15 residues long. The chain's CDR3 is CASSPGTSGSNEQFF. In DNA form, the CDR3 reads TGTGCCAGCAGCCCCGGGACTAGCGGGAGCAATGAGCAGTTCTTC.

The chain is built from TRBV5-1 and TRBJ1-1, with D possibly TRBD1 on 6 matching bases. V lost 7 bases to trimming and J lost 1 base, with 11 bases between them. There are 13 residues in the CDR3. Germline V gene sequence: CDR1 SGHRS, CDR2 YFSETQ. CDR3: CASRQDPNTEAFF. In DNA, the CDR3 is TGCGCCAGCCGACAGGATCCGAACACTGAAGCTTTCTTT.

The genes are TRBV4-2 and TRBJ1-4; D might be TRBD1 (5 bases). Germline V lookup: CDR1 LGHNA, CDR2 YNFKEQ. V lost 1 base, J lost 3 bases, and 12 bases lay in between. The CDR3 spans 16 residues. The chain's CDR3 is CASSQAKGPPNEKLFF. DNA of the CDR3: TGTGCCAGCAGCCAAGCGAAGGGGCCCCCTAATGAAAAACTGTTTTTT.

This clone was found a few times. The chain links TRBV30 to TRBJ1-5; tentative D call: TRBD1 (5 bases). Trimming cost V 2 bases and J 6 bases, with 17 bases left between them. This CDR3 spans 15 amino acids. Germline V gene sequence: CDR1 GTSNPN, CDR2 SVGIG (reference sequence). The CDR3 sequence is CAWSPLVGHGQPQHF. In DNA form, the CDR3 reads TGTGCCTGGAGTCCCTTGGTGGGGCACGGTCAGCCCCAGCATTTT.

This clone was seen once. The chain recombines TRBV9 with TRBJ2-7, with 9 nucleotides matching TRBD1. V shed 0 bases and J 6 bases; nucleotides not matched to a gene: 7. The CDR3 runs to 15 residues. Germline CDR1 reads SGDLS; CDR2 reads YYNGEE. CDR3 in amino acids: CASSVDGTGFFEQYF. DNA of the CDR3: TGTGCCAGCAGCGTAGACGGGACAGGGTTTTTCGAGCAGTACTTC.

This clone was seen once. CDR3 residues: CASSEGTGVTDTQYF. CDR3 in DNA: TGTGCCAGCAGTGAAGGGACAGGGGTCACAGATACGCAGTATTTT. The chain links TRBV6-1 to TRBJ2-3; 9 positions agree with TRBD1. This CDR3 region has 15 residues. Germline loops: CDR1 MNHNS, CDR2 SASEGT. V shed 1 base, J shed 2 bases, and the junction held 1 base outside the gene matches.

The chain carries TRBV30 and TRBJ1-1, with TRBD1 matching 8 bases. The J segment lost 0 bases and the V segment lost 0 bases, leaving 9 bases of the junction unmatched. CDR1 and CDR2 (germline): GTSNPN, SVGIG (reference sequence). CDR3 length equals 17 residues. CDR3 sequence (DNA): TGTGCCTGGAGTGTAAGCCTGCGGGACAGGATGAACACTGAAGCTTTCTTT. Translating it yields CAWSVSLRDRMNTEAFF.

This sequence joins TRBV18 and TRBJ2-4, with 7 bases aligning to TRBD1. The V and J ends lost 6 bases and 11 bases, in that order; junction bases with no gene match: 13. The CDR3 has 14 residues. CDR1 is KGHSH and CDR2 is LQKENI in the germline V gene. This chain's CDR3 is CASSIRTGDPLQYF. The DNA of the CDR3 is TGTGCCAGCTCCATACGGACAGGCGACCCTCTTCAGTACTTC.

CDR3 sequence: CASIPGSTEAFF. The CDR3, as DNA: TGTGCCAGCATCCCGGGATCCACTGAAGCTTTCTTT. The gene calls are TRBV2 and TRBJ1-1; D not certain. Trimming shortened V by 7 bases and J by 4 bases, and 10 bases separated the two germline ends. There are 12 residues in the CDR3. Germline lookup yields CDR1 SNHLY and CDR2 FYNNEI.

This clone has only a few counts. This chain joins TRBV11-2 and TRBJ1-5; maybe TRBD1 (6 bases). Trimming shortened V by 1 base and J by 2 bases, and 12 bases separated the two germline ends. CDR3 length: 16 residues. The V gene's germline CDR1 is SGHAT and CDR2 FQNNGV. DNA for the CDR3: TGTGCCAGCAGCTTAGCGGCCAGGGGAGGCAATCAGCCCCAGCATTTT. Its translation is CASSLAARGGNQPQHF.

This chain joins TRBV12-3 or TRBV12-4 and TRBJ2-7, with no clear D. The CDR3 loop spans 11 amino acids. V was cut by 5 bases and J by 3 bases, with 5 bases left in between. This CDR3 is CASSRFYEQYF. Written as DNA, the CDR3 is TGTGCCAGCAGTCGGTTCTACGAGCAGTACTTC.

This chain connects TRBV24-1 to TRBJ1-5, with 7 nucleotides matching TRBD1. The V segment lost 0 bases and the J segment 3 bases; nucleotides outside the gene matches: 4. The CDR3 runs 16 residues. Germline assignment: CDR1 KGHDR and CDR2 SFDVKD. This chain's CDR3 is CATSDLGQAVNQPQHF. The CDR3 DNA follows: TGTGCCACCAGTGATTTGGGACAGGCTGTCAATCAGCCCCAGCATTTT.

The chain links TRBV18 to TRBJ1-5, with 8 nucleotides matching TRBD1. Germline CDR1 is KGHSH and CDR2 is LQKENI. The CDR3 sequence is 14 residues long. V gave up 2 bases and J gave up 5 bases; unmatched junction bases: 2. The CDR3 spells CASSPDRGYQPQHF. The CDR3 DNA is TGTGCCAGCTCACCAGACAGGGGTTATCAGCCCCAGCATTTT. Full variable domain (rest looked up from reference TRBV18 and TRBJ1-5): NAGVMQNPRHLVRRRGQEARLRCSPMKGHSHVYWYRQLPEEGLKFMVYLQKENIIDESGMPKERFSAEFPKEGPSILRIQQVVRGDSAAYFCASSPDRGYQPQHFGDGTRLSIL.

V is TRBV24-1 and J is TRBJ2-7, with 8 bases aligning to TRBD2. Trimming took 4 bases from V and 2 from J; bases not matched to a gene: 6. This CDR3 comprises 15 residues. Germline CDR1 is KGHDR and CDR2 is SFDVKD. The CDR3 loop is CATSDPSGGTYEQYF. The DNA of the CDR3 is TGTGCCACCAGTGACCCCAGCGGGGGAACCTACGAGCAGTACTTC.

CDR3 residues: CASSYTINRGHEQYF. CDR3 nucleotides: TGTGCCAGCAGTTACACAATAAACAGGGGTCACGAGCAGTACTTC. J is TRBJ2-7 and V is TRBV6-5, with 7 bases lining up with TRBD1. From germline, CDR1 is MNHEY and CDR2 SVGAGI. The CDR3 totals 15 residues. V gave up 2 bases and J gave up 5 bases; unmatched junction bases: 9.

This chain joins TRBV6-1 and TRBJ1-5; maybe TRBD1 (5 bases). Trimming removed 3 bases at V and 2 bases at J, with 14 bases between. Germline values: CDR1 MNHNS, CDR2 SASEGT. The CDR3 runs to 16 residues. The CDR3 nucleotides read TGTGCCAGCAGTGATCAGGGAAGTACGCGCAATCAGCCCCAGCATTTT. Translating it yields CASSDQGSTRNQPQHF.

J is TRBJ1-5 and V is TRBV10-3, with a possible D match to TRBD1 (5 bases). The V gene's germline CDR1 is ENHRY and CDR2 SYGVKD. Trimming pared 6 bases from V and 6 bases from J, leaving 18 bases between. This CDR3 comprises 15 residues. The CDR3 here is CAIRGRRRVGQPQHF. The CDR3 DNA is TGTGCCATCAGGGGACGTCGGAGGGTAGGTCAGCCCCAGCATTTT.

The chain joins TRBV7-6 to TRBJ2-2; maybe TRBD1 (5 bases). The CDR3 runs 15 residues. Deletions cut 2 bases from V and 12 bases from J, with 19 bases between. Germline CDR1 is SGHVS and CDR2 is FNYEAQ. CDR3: CASSLSGSNSWKLFF. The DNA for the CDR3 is TGTGCCAGCAGCTTATCAGGGTCGAACAGTTGGAAGCTGTTTTTT.

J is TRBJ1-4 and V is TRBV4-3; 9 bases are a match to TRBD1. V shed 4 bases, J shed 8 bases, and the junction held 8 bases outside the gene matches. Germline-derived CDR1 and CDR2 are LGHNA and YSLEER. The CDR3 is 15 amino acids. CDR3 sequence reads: CASSRMGQGKEKLFF. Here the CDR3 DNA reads TGCGCCAGCAGCCGGATGGGACAGGGAAAGGAAAAACTGTTTTTT.

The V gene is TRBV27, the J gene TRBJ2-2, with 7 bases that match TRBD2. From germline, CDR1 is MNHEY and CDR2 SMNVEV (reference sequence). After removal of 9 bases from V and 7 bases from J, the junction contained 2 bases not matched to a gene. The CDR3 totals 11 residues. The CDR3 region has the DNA TGTGCCAGTTGGGGGGGCGGGGAGCTGTTTTTT. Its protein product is CASWGGGELFF.